This TCR beta chain was found in a study of CD8+ T cells in alopecia areata. This clone occurred a few times. Germline trimming cut 5 bases from V and 5 bases from J; bases unmatched to any gene: 10. The CDR3 has 15 residues. Per the germline V gene, CDR1 is SQVTM and CDR2 is ANQGSEA. As the sequencing template, cDNA was produced by extracting RNA and reverse transcribing it. The protocol was immunoSEQ multiplex PCR, while the TCRdb copy is restricted to in-frame clones and leaves out a portion. The table records more than 95,000 clones, around 50% of them present only once. The chain combines TRBV29-1 with TRBJ2-3, with TRBD1 matching 10 bases. This receptor was taken from a human donor with alopecia areata. The sequenced sample consisted of NKG2D-low CD8+ T cells sorted from blood. CDR3 amino acids: CSVIFTGTGEDTQYF. DNA of the CDR3: TGCAGCGTTATTTTCACCGGGACAGGGGAAGATACGCAGTATTTT.